The 20 T cell receptor beta chains below were found in one sample sequenced in a study of T cell changes during pregnancy in multiple sclerosis. The assay was immunoSEQ multiplex PCR, and TCRdb's table has in-frame clones only and misses some. This sample carries some 100,000 clones, 90% to 95% of them seen once, and the ten largest clones take around 1.2%. The sequencing here drew on peripheral blood, taken in the second trimester of pregnancy. These receptors were taken from a female donor with multiple sclerosis, enrolled in a pregnancy study.

The rearrangement uses TRBV2 and TRBJ1-4; D is possibly TRBD1 (5 bases). Germline assignment: CDR1 SNHLY and CDR2 FYNNEI. This CDR3 spans 17 amino acids. V was pared by 5 bases and J by 0 bases, with 16 bases between. CDR3: CASSTQRAGPTNEKLFF. The DNA of the CDR3 is TGTGCCAGCAGTACCCAAAGGGCAGGGCCAACTAATGAAAAACTGTTTTTT.

The chain has TRBV10-3 and TRBJ2-5; D unresolved. The CDR3 extends over 15 amino acids. Germline lookup yields CDR1 ENHRY and CDR2 SYGVKD. Trimming shortened V by 4 bases and J by 1 base, and 13 bases separated the two germline ends. The DNA of the CDR3 is TGTGCCATCAGTGGTCTGCCGGCAGGCCAAGAGACCCAGTACTTC. Protein: CAISGLPAGQETQYF.

The chain uses TRBV19 and TRBJ1-1; D gene ambiguous. CDR3 size: 15 residues. CDR1 LNHDA and CDR2 SQIVND come from the germline V gene (reference sequence). Trimming left V 3 bases short and J 0 bases short, with 11 bases between. The CDR3 region has the DNA TGTGCCAGTAGTATTCAACAGCCGATGAACACTGAAGCTTTCTTT. This translates into CASSIQQPMNTEAFF.

This CDR3 is CASSLGRWAYEQYF. Here the CDR3 DNA reads TGTGCCAGCAGCTTGGGGCGGTGGGCCTACGAGCAGTACTTC. The V call is TRBV5-8, the J call TRBJ2-7; unclear D gene. The V and J ends lost 0 bases and 2 bases respectively, with 9 bases between them. CDR1 is SGHTS and CDR2 is YDEGEE in the germline V gene. The CDR3 covers 14 residues.

This chain links TRBV28 with TRBJ2-1; a possible D gene is TRBD2 (5 bases). CDR1 MDHEN and CDR2 SYDVKM come from the germline V gene. With 2 bases removed from V and 6 bases from J, the gap between germline ends came to 11 bases. CDR3 length: 14 amino acids. CDR3 protein: CASSLEGVVNEQFF. The CDR3 DNA sequence: TGTGCCAGCAGTTTAGAGGGAGTAGTCAATGAGCAGTTCTTC.

CDR3 DNA: TGTGCCAGCAGTGACTTGCTGACTCCTAACTATGGCTACACCTTC. Translating it yields CASSDLLTPNYGYTF. The rearrangement links TRBV2 to TRBJ1-2; D call uncertain. Deletions cut 3 bases from V and 0 bases from J, with 11 bases between. This CDR3 has 15 residues. The V gene's germline CDR1 is SNHLY and CDR2 FYNNEI.

The V call is TRBV6-5, the J call TRBJ2-7; 9 bases map to TRBD1. The CDR3 consists of 12 residues. The V gene end was trimmed by 10 bases and the J gene end by 5 bases; junction bases not matched to a gene: 6. Per germline, CDR1 MNHEY and CDR2 SVGAGI. The CDR3 here is CATTGGTNEQYF. The CDR3 DNA is TGTGCCACGACAGGGGGTACGAACGAGCAGTACTTC.

V and J are TRBV18 and TRBJ1-4, with D tentatively TRBD1 (6 bases). The CDR3 runs to 15 residues. Germline CDR1 reads KGHSH; CDR2 reads LQKENI. Trimming shortened V by 3 bases and J by 4 bases, and 12 bases separated the two germline ends. CDR3 coding DNA: TGTGCCAGCTCACCTCAACAGGGATATAATGAAAAACTGTTTTTT. Encoded protein: CASSPQQGYNEKLFF.

The rearrangement joins TRBV5-1 to TRBJ2-7; TRBD2 matches 9 bases. Germline values: CDR1 SGHRS, CDR2 YFSETQ. V was clipped by 0 bases and J by 2 bases; unmatched bases: 3. The CDR3 consists of 15 residues. The CDR3 DNA follows: TGCGCCAGCAGCTTGGGTTCTAGCGGGACCTACGAGCAGTACTTC. Translating gives CASSLGSSGTYEQYF. Using reference TRBV5-1 and TRBJ2-7 for the parts outside the CDR3, the full variable domain is KAGVTQTPRYLIKTRGQQVTLSCSPISGHRSVSWYQQTPGQGLQFLFEYFSETQRNKGNFPGRFSGRQFSNSRSEMNVSTLELGDSALYLCASSLGSSGTYEQYFGPGTRLTVT.

This clone occurred once. CDR3 residues: CASSITSGGSHTQYF. In DNA form, the CDR3 reads TGTGCCAGCAGCATTACTAGCGGGGGTTCACATACGCAGTATTTT. The rearrangement joins TRBV7-3 to TRBJ2-3, with 11 bases matching TRBD2. Germline V gene lookup returns CDR1 SGHTA and CDR2 FQGTGA. CDR3 length: 15 residues. Trimming at V came to 5 bases and at J to 7 bases, leaving 8 bases not matched to a gene.

The rearrangement joins TRBV30 to TRBJ2-3; D is uncertain. This CDR3 contains 12 residues. Deletions cut 5 bases from V and 9 bases from J, with 15 bases between. CDR1 is GTSNPN, CDR2 SVGIG, per germline (reference sequence). CDR3 nucleotides: TGTGCCTGGTCATTTAAAGACGGGACGCAGTATTTT. It yields the protein CAWSFKDGTQYF. The complete variable domain, with remaining parts taken from reference TRBV30 and TRBJ2-3, reads SQTIHQWPATLVQPVGSPLSLECTVEGTSNPNLYWYRQAAGRGLQLLFYSVGIGQISSEVPQNLSASRPQDRQFILSSKKLLLSDSGFYLCAWSFKDGTQYFGPGTRLTVL.

This rearrangement joins TRBV9 to TRBJ2-2, with D maybe TRBD2 (5 bases). The V end was cut by 4 bases, the J end by 2 bases, with 15 bases between. The germline V gene has CDR1 SGDLS and CDR2 YYNGEE. This CDR3 region has 16 residues. DNA for the CDR3: TGTGCCAGCAGCCCCCCCGGAGGCAGTAACACCGGGGAGCTGTTTTTT. Translated, it gives CASSPPGGSNTGELFF.

V usage is TRBV29-1 and J usage is TRBJ2-1; D is possibly TRBD2 (6 bases). The CDR3 covers 17 residues. Germline CDR1 and CDR2: SQVTM and ANQGSEA. Trimming left V 2 bases short and J 1 base short, with 18 bases between. In DNA form, the CDR3 reads TGCAGCGTTGAACGCCCGCGGCGGGAATTGTCCTACAATGAGCAGTTCTTC. It is translated as CSVERPRRELSYNEQFF.

The V call is TRBV7-2, the J call TRBJ2-3; 7 bases fit TRBD2. V shed 6 bases, J shed 0 bases, and the junction held 6 bases outside the gene matches. In germline, CDR1 is SGHTA, CDR2 FQGNSA. The CDR3 contains 15 residues. The CDR3 sequence is CASSYRTRSTDTQYF. CDR3 sequence (DNA): TGTGCCAGCAGTTACCGGACTAGAAGCACAGATACGCAGTATTTT.

The rearrangement joins TRBV10-3 to TRBJ1-2; weak D call: TRBD1 (6 bases). CDR3 length equals 12 residues. CDR1 is ENHRY and CDR2 is SYGVKD in the germline V gene. V gave up 3 bases and J gave up 8 bases, with 10 bases separating them. The DNA of the CDR3 is TGTGCCATCAGTGAAGAACAGGGCGGCTACACCTTC. Its protein is CAISEEQGGYTF.

CDR3 residues: CAWGAGEYEQYF. In DNA form, the CDR3 reads TGTGCCTGGGGGGCAGGGGAATACGAGCAGTACTTC. The V call is TRBV30, the J call TRBJ2-7, with D maybe TRBD1 (6 bases). V was clipped by 5 bases and J by 4 bases, with 12 bases between them. The CDR3 is 12 residues long. Germline V gene sequence: CDR1 GTSNPN, CDR2 SVGIG (reference sequence). Combining the CDR3 with reference TRBV30 and TRBJ2-7 gives the whole variable domain SQTIHQWPATLVQPVGSPLSLECTVEGTSNPNLYWYRQAAGRGLQLLFYSVGIGQISSEVPQNLSASRPQDRQFILSSKKLLLSDSGFYLCAWGAGEYEQYFGPGTRLTVT.

The chain recombines TRBV18 with TRBJ2-2, with D possibly being TRBD1 (7 bases). Trimming removed 6 bases at V and 5 bases at J, with 16 bases between. Germline CDR1 KGHSH, CDR2 LQKENI. The CDR3 loop spans 15 amino acids. The CDR3 loop is CASSLAGQKTGELFF. CDR3 sequence (DNA): TGTGCCAGCTCGCTGGCGGGACAGAAAACCGGGGAGCTGTTTTTT. The full variable domain, in which reference TRBV18 and TRBJ2-2 provide the parts outside the CDR3, is NAGVMQNPRHLVRRRGQEARLRCSPMKGHSHVYWYRQLPEEGLKFMVYLQKENIIDESGMPKERFSAEFPKEGPSILRIQQVVRGDSAAYFCASSLAGQKTGELFFGEGSRLTVL.

The rearrangement uses TRBV9 and TRBJ2-1; D is undetermined. Deletions cut 0 bases from V and 9 bases from J, with 13 bases between. This CDR3 has 14 amino acids. Germline V gives CDR1 SGDLS, CDR2 YYNGEE. CDR3 coding DNA: TGTGCCAGCAGCGTAGCAGAACTATCCCCTGAGCAGTTCTTC. It codes for CASSVAELSPEQFF.

The J gene is TRBJ2-2, the V gene TRBV11-2; TRBD2 agrees at 8 bases. CDR3 length: 14 residues. Germline-derived CDR1 and CDR2 are SGHAT and FQNNGV. V dropped 5 bases and J dropped 4; count of bases not matched to a gene: 3. In nucleotides, the CDR3 is TGTGCCAGCAGCCCCGGGACTAGCACCGGGGAGCTGTTTTTT. Its protein is CASSPGTSTGELFF.

The chain uses TRBV6-5 and TRBJ1-2; maybe TRBD1 (5 bases). From germline, CDR1 is MNHEY and CDR2 SVGAGI. CDR3 length equals 13 residues. V was cut by 6 bases and J by 8 bases, with 16 bases left in between. The DNA of the CDR3 is TGTGCCAGCAGCTCCCCAGGGCGGCGGGGCTACACCTTC. It yields the protein CASSSPGRRGYTF.